The 22 T cell receptor beta chains in this list originate from one sample, sequenced in a study of Ad26.COV2.S vaccination and SARS-CoV-2 variants. Sequencing was performed with immunoSEQ multiplex PCR; in TCRdb, only in-frame clones are kept and a portion is missing. The sample holds around 320,000 clones, 80% to 90% seen once. Specified treatment: some 20 received Ad26.COV2.S at low or high dose, single or two shots; roughly five received placebo; per-sample allocation not given. On day 63 after the first injection, vaccine and placebo recipients gave samples. The source was peripheral blood, collected in a trial of Ad26.COV2.S vaccine versus placebo. The source of these receptors is a person aged 18-65 years who received the Ad26.COV2.S COVID-19 vaccine or a placebo.

This clone came up many times. The CDR3 spells CASSRDRQYF. The CDR3 region has the DNA TGTGCCAGCAGCCGGGACAGGCAGTACTTC. V usage is TRBV3-1 (or the pseudogene TRBV3-2) and J usage is TRBJ2-7, with 7 bases matching TRBD1. The CDR3 length is 10 residues. Unmatched junction bases numbered 0, after V lost 4 bases and J lost 9 bases. Germline V gene data show CDR1 as LGHDT and CDR2 as YNNKEL (reference sequence).

The chain employs TRBV30 and TRBJ1-1; a possible D gene is TRBD1 (5 bases). V was pared by 0 bases and J by 10 bases, with 18 bases between. CDR3 length: 14 residues. Germline CDR1 reads GTSNPN; CDR2 reads SVGIG (reference sequence). In nucleotides, the CDR3 is TGTGCCTGGAGTGTACGGGCCGACAGATCTAGAGCTTTCTTT. This translates into CAWSVRADRSRAFF.

This chain joins TRBV12-5 and TRBJ1-1; D gene unclear. The germline gives CDR1 LGHNT, CDR2 FRNRAP. The CDR3 runs 14 residues. The V end lost 4 bases, the J end lost 3 bases, and 12 bases lay between the germline ends. The CDR3 sequence: CASGSQATDTEAFF. The DNA of the CDR3 is TGTGCTAGTGGTTCTCAGGCAACGGACACTGAAGCTTTCTTT.

The chain has TRBV10-3 and TRBJ2-2, with 8 bases aligning to TRBD1. The CDR3 loop spans 14 amino acids. The ends lost 7 bases at V and 4 bases at J; junction bases unmatched: 5. Per the germline V gene, CDR1 is ENHRY and CDR2 is SYGVKD. CDR3 loop: CAIKQGGGTGELFF. CDR3 DNA: TGTGCCATCAAACAGGGGGGAGGCACCGGGGAGCTGTTTTTT.

The V call is TRBV14, the J call TRBJ1-1; 12 bases are a match to TRBD1. Germline CDR1 reads SGHDN; CDR2 reads FVKESK. CDR3 length equals 16 residues. The J segment lost 4 bases and the V segment lost 4 bases, leaving 7 bases of the junction unmatched. In DNA, the CDR3 is TGTGCCAGCAGCCGGCGACCGGGACAGGGGGCCACTGAAGCTTTCTTT. It yields the protein CASSRRPGQGATEAFF.

The CDR3 nucleotides are TGTGCCAGCAGCCAAAGACTAGCCGAGGAGCTGTTTTTT. It codes for CASSQRLAEELFF. The chain links TRBV14 to TRBJ2-2; TRBD2 aligns across 7 bases. The CDR3 loop spans 13 amino acids. The J segment lost 10 bases and the V segment lost 2 bases, leaving 4 bases of the junction unmatched. Germline lookup yields CDR1 SGHDN and CDR2 FVKESK.

The chain carries TRBV5-4 and TRBJ1-1; no reliable D call. Germline lookup yields CDR1 SGHNT and CDR2 YYREEE (reference sequence). The V end was cut by 6 bases, the J end by 1 base, with 13 bases between. The CDR3 totals 14 residues. In nucleotides, the CDR3 is TGTGCCAGCACCCTAGGTGGCGGGAACACTGAAGCTTTCTTT. Protein: CASTLGGGNTEAFF.

The chain recombines TRBV7-8 with TRBJ2-7; weak D call: TRBD1 (5 bases). The CDR3 covers 13 residues. V lost 1 base to trimming and J lost 6 bases, with 10 bases between them. Germline V CDR1 and CDR2: SGHVS, FQNEAQ. CDR3 protein: CASSLGQRSEQYF. CDR3 in DNA: TGTGCCAGCAGCTTAGGACAGCGTAGCGAGCAGTACTTC.

The CDR3 sequence: CASSQGPGAGNSPLHF. The CDR3, as DNA: TGTGCCAGCAGCCAAGGGCCAGGGGCGGGTAATTCACCCCTCCACTTT. This chain connects TRBV3-1 (or the pseudogene TRBV3-2) to TRBJ1-6; D possibly corresponds to TRBD1 (6 bases). CDR3 length: 16 residues. V was clipped by 1 base and J by 6 bases, with 13 bases between them. CDR1 and CDR2 from the germline V gene are LGHDT and YNNKEL (reference sequence).

The chain uses TRBV10-1 and TRBJ2-1; D tentatively reads TRBD1 or TRBD2 (6 bases each). CDR1 and CDR2 from the germline V gene are WNHNN and SYGVQD (reference sequence). The CDR3 has 15 residues. Trimming removed 3 bases from V and 10 bases from J, with 19 bases in between. CDR3 protein: CASSEGGGRPREQFF. The CDR3 DNA reads as TGCGCCAGCAGTGAAGGAGGGGGGCGTCCTCGGGAGCAGTTCTTC.

This sequence joins TRBV3-1 (or the pseudogene TRBV3-2) and TRBJ2-2; the match to TRBD2 covers 8 bases. CDR3 length equals 14 residues. CDR1 is LGHDT, CDR2 YNNKEL, per germline (reference sequence). Trimming removed 3 bases from V and 6 bases from J; junction bases left unmatched: 3. The CDR3 DNA follows: TGTGCCAGCAGCCACGGGGGGGCCCCCGGGGAGCTGTTTTTT. Amino acids: CASSHGGAPGELFF.

V and J are TRBV6-5 and TRBJ2-5, with 10 positions matching TRBD1. The CDR3 contains 15 residues. In germline, CDR1 is MNHEY, CDR2 SVGAGI. V shed 5 bases and J 5 bases; nucleotides not matched to a gene: 8. The CDR3 DNA reads TGTGCCAGCAGTCCACGACAGGGGGCGGCGGAGACCCAGTACTTC. It yields the protein CASSPRQGAAETQYF.

The gene calls are TRBV15 and TRBJ1-2; no definite D call. Germline CDR1 and CDR2: LNHNV and YYDKDF (reference sequence). The CDR3 spans 12 residues. Trimming took 0 bases from V and 14 from J, leaving 13 bases between them. This CDR3 is CATSRDRYSRTF. In DNA, the CDR3 is TGTGCCACCAGCAGAGATAGGTACAGTCGGACCTTC.

The chain uses TRBV30 and TRBJ1-1; D is unresolved. Germline assignment: CDR1 GTSNPN and CDR2 SVGIG (reference sequence). The length of the CDR3 is 13 residues. Trimming pared 0 bases from V and 1 base from J, leaving 6 bases between. The CDR3 loop reads CAWSVRPNTEAFF. The CDR3 bases are TGTGCCTGGAGTGTACGGCCGAACACTGAAGCTTTCTTT.

This sequence joins TRBV5-8 and TRBJ1-2, with D possibly TRBD1 on 5 matching bases. Trimming shortened V by 5 bases and J by 8 bases, and 19 bases separated the two germline ends. CDR1 and CDR2 (germline): SGHTS, YDEGEE. The CDR3 has 14 residues. This chain's CDR3 is CASSLLGPQPGYTF. Written as DNA, the CDR3 is TGTGCCAGCAGTCTACTGGGACCTCAACCGGGCTACACCTTC.

This clone appeared a single time. The chain has TRBV11-3 and TRBJ1-1; the D is unclear. The length of the CDR3 is 13 residues. Germline V CDR1 and CDR2: SGHNT, YENEEA. V was cut by 0 bases and J by 4 bases, with 6 bases left in between. The CDR3 sequence is CASSLESGTEAFF. DNA for the CDR3: TGTGCCAGCAGCTTAGAGTCCGGCACTGAAGCTTTCTTT. Complete variable domain (other parts from reference TRBV11-3 and TRBJ1-1): EAGVVQSPRYKIIEKKQPVAFWCNPISGHNTLYWYLQNLGQGPELLIRYENEEAVDDSQLPKDRFSAERLKGVDSTLKIQPAELGDSAVYLCASSLESGTEAFFGQGTRLTVV.

The chain links TRBV3-1 (or the pseudogene TRBV3-2) to TRBJ1-5, with 8 bases that match TRBD1. The CDR3 loop spans 14 amino acids. V shed 3 bases and J 5 bases; nucleotides not matched to a gene: 3. CDR1 and CDR2 (germline): LGHDT, YNNKEL (reference sequence). DNA of the CDR3: TGTGCCAGCAGCCACAGGGGGCGAGATCAGCCCCAGCATTTT. This translates into CASSHRGRDQPQHF.

The chain uses TRBV6-2 or TRBV6-3 and TRBJ2-7; D gene unclear. CDR3 length equals 13 residues. CDR1 and CDR2 (germline): MNHEY, SVGEGT. Trimming removed 2 bases from V and 2 bases from J, with 7 bases in between. CDR3 in amino acids: CASSYGRTYEQYF. The DNA for the CDR3 is TGTGCCAGCAGTTACGGCAGAACCTACGAGCAGTACTTC.

This clone was recorded a few times. CDR3 nucleotide sequence: TGTGCCAGCAGTTTCGGTCGGGTCTCCTACGAGCAGTACTTC. Its translation is CASSFGRVSYEQYF. The rearrangement uses TRBV27 and TRBJ2-7; D ambiguous. The CDR3 has 14 amino acids. From germline, CDR1 is MNHEY and CDR2 SMNVEV (reference sequence). Trimming removed 3 bases from V and 0 bases from J, with 9 bases in between.

The chain uses TRBV7-6 and TRBJ2-3, with D uncertain. V shed 5 bases and J shed 0 bases, with 9 bases lying between them. Germline V CDR1 and CDR2: SGHVS, FNYEAQ. This CDR3 region has 14 residues. CDR3 amino acids: CASSAYPSTDTQYF. The CDR3 DNA reads TGTGCCAGCAGCGCTTACCCGAGCACAGATACGCAGTATTTT.

The CDR3 spells CASSLTVAQGLADNEQFF. The CDR3 DNA reads TGTGCCAGCAGCTTAACGGTTGCCCAAGGACTAGCGGACAATGAGCAGTTCTTC. J is TRBJ2-1 and V is TRBV7-3; 10 bases agree with TRBD2. This CDR3 is built from 18 residues. Germline assignment: CDR1 SGHTA and CDR2 FQGTGA. The J segment lost 5 bases and the V segment lost 0 bases, leaving 10 bases of the junction unmatched.

This rearrangement joins TRBV14 to TRBJ1-4; no firm D call. Between the trimmed V and J ends, which lost 4 bases and 8 bases, there was a span of 17 bases. Per germline, CDR1 SGHDN and CDR2 FVKESK. The CDR3 has 15 amino acids. CDR3 amino acids: CASSRPGRGGEKLFF. CDR3 coding DNA: TGTGCCAGCAGCCGACCCGGTAGAGGAGGAGAAAAACTGTTTTTT.